Listed below are T cell receptor beta chains from one sample, sequenced in a study of T-cell memory formation after mild COVID-19. TCRdb processed the 5' RACE reads anew with MiXCR; each CDR3 protein has one entry. The sample has fewer than 700,000 distinct CDR3 sequences; roughly 22% are singletons. Specimen: PBMCs or a T cell subset sorted from them (not recorded which). The receptors derive from an adult woman who had mild COVID-19 (a few samples of this study predate the infection). Cell type and time point are not known. CDR3s leave out the opening cysteine and the closing phenylalanine or tryptophan.

V	J	CDR3
TRBV6-6	TRBJ2-7	ASSYWSAAGPYEQY
TRBV20-1	TRBJ2-1	SAYYQGPEQF
TRBV10-3	TRBJ2-1	AISESLPSSYNEQF
TRBV7-2	TRBJ2-7	ASSSLPRPSYEQY
TRBV10-3	TRBJ2-5	AISETGTETQY
TRBV20-1	TRBJ2-7	SASRLAGGYEQY
TRBV12-3/TRBV12-4	TRBJ1-1	ASSLSSGYTEAF
TRBV2	TRBJ1-1	ASSRAENTEAF
TRBV4-1	TRBJ2-2	ASSQLIGYVPTGELF
TRBV4-2	TRBJ2-2	ASSQDIAGGNTGELF
TRBV7-2	TRBJ1-6	ASSLLADNSPLH
TRBV2	TRBJ2-3	ASTIVGQSTDTQY
TRBV6-5	TRBJ2-6	ASSYGGWGEGAYSSGANVLT
TRBV20-1	TRBJ1-3	SAGFSGNTIY
TRBV10-3	TRBJ2-7	AISEPGLSYEQY
TRBV20-1	TRBJ1-1	SARSRQGLFTEAF
TRBV6-6	TRBJ2-2	ASSHRGKTGELF
TRBV12-3/TRBV12-4	TRBJ2-3	ASSFSLAGTDTQY
TRBV7-3	TRBJ2-7	ASSDSGGSSEQY